The text below deals with one T cell receptor (beta chain). Its target is unknown. This specimen comes from a study of cytomegalovirus exposure and HLA in healthy donors. The PCR employed 60 Vbeta primers together with 13 Jbeta primers. How the authors handled the data: Among the unique TCR beta chains that a later analysis counted, about 81 million in all, 9.5 million to 12 million were shared. The protocol was immunoSEQ multiplex PCR, while the TCRdb copy is restricted to in-frame clones and leaves out a portion. The V and J calls and clone size were taken over from that table, and D and trimming were inferred from the DNA. In the table there are some 170,000 clones, roughly four fifths of which are singletons. Study-wide findings and caveats: One variant, a missense change in DCLRE1C, was linked in a later analysis to TCR beta V- and J-gene trimming.

This receptor was identified in a man aged 55 to 70 in good health and CMV-seronegative. Sequences were obtained from PBMCs.

CDR3 protein: CASSQAGDRGYNSPLHF. Here the CDR3 DNA reads TGCGCCAGCAGCCAAGCGGGGGACAGGGGGTATAATTCACCCCTCCACTTT. V and J are TRBV4-3 and TRBJ1-6, with TRBD1 matching 11 bases. Germline CDR1 reads LGHNA; CDR2 reads YSLEER. V lost 1 base to trimming and J lost 4 bases; unmatched junction nucleotides: 3. The CDR3 spans 17 residues.